A single sample is the source of the 24 T cell receptor beta chains below, sequenced in a study of patients and donors after allogeneic stem cell transplantation. TCRdb reprocessed the RT-PCR reads via MiXCR and lists one record per CDR3 protein. This sample has tens of thousands of distinct CDR3 sequences, with 26% found just once. Input material: blood, either unsorted or a sorted T cell fraction (not recorded which). The receptors were sampled from a human donor who was either an allogeneic HSCT recipient or a stem cell or donor lymphocyte infusion donor (not recorded which). It is not recorded whose cells these are; they may come from a transplant donor.

This clonotype was recorded only once. The CDR3 coding sequence is TGCAGCGTTGAAGACGGGGGACCGGGACAGGGTTCCCACGAGCAGTACTTC. Translating it yields CSVEDGGPGQGSHEQYF. V gene TRBV29-1 combines with J gene TRBJ2-7; 9 bases agree with TRBD1. CDR1 and CDR2 (germline): SQVTM, ANQGSEA. The CDR3 runs to 17 residues. The V segment lost 0 bases and the J segment 5 bases; nucleotides outside the gene matches: 14.

In its sample, this clonotype was seen a few times. The chain recombines TRBV6-1 with TRBJ2-7; 11 bases are shared with TRBD1. Unmatched junction bases numbered 4, after V lost 7 bases and J lost 2 bases. Per the germline V gene, CDR1 is MNHNS and CDR2 is SASEGT. This CDR3 region has 14 residues. CDR3 protein: CASITDRGPYEQYF. The CDR3, as DNA: TGTGCCAGCATTACGGACAGGGGGCCCTACGAGCAGTACTTC.

The gene calls are TRBV11-3 and TRBJ2-1, with D possibly TRBD2 on 5 matching bases. CDR1 and CDR2 (germline): SGHNT, YENEEA. Trimming cost V 0 bases and J 8 bases, with 14 bases left between them. The CDR3 consists of 15 residues. CDR3 loop: CASSLDPLVGDEQFF. The CDR3 DNA reads TGTGCCAGCAGCTTAGATCCTTTAGTGGGAGATGAGCAGTTCTTC.

The V call is TRBV10-3, the J call TRBJ2-1, with D uncertain. Germline CDR1 and CDR2: ENHRY and SYGVKD. There are 12 residues in the CDR3. Between the trimmed V and J ends, which lost 6 bases and 8 bases, there was a span of 11 bases. CDR3 loop: CAISDEGYEQFF. The CDR3 coding sequence is TGTGCCATCAGCGATGAAGGGTATGAGCAGTTCTTC.

This rearrangement joins TRBV27 to TRBJ2-7; the match to TRBD1 covers 7 bases. The germline V gene has CDR1 MNHEY and CDR2 SMNVEV (reference sequence). CDR3 length: 14 amino acids. Trimming cost V 0 bases and J 3 bases; bases outside gene matches: 2. The CDR3 nucleotides are TGTGCCAGCAGTTTATCCCGACAGGGCTACGAGCAGTACTTC. Protein: CASSLSRQGYEQYF.

The J gene is TRBJ2-1, the V gene TRBV12-3 or TRBV12-4; tentative D call: TRBD2 (6 bases). The CDR3 is made up of 15 amino acids. V gave up 5 bases and J gave up 4 bases, with 15 bases separating them. In DNA form, the CDR3 reads TGTGCCAGCAGTCCTCCGGGACTTTCATACAATGAGCAGTTCTTC. Amino acids: CASSPPGLSYNEQFF.

This clonotype is medium-sized in the sample. The CDR3 is CASSLVFNEKLFF. CDR3 bases: TGTGCCAGCAGCTTAGTCTTTAATGAAAAACTGTTTTTT. V and J are TRBV11-3 and TRBJ1-4; no reliable D call. Deletions cut 1 base from V and 4 bases from J, with 4 bases between. The germline V gene has CDR1 SGHNT and CDR2 YENEEA. CDR3 size: 13 residues.

The V and J genes are TRBV20-1 and TRBJ1-2, with D uncertain. The CDR3 consists of 10 residues. V was pared by 5 bases and J by 4 bases, with 5 bases between. Germline CDR1 DFQATT, CDR2 SNEGSKA (reference sequence). In DNA, the CDR3 is TGCAGTGCTTCCTCCTATGGCTACACCTTC. Protein: CSASSYGYTF.

This chain uses TRBV7-3 with TRBJ2-1; 9 bases map to TRBD2. Germline CDR1 reads SGHTA; CDR2 reads FQGTGA. J was trimmed by 7 bases and V by 3 bases; bases with no gene match: 7. The CDR3 is 15 amino acids. DNA of the CDR3: TGTGCCAGCAGCTTGTTAGCGGGAGAAAGGAATGAGCAGTTCTTC. It is translated as CASSLLAGERNEQFF.

The chain employs TRBV4-1 and TRBJ2-3, with D possibly TRBD1 on 6 matching bases. Trimming cost V 4 bases and J 2 bases, with 10 bases left between them. Germline CDR1 and CDR2: MGHRA and YSYEKL. CDR3 length: 14 residues. The CDR3 DNA reads TGCGCCAGCAGCCTGACAGGACCCACAGATACGCAGTATTTT. Translating gives CASSLTGPTDTQYF.

This clonotype was recorded a few times. The chain joins TRBV14 to TRBJ1-4; TRBD1 is a possible D gene (6 bases). Germline V lookup: CDR1 SGHDN, CDR2 FVKESK. The CDR3 contains 14 residues. The V end lost 1 base, the J end lost 7 bases, and 10 bases lay between the germline ends. This CDR3 reads CASSQGPGVEKLFF. Written as DNA, the CDR3 is TGTGCCAGCAGCCAAGGTCCAGGGGTTGAAAAACTGTTTTTT. Filled out from reference TRBV14 and TRBJ1-4, the complete variable domain reads EAGVTQFPSHSVIEKGQTVTLRCDPISGHDNLYWYRRVMGKEIKFLLHFVKESKQDESGMPNNRFLAERTGGTYSTLKVQPAELEDSGVYFCASSQGPGVEKLFFGSGTQLSVL.

This clonotype appeared a few times. The rearrangement joins TRBV5-1 to TRBJ1-6; 7 bases match TRBD1. Germline lookup yields CDR1 SGHRS and CDR2 YFSETQ. After removal of 4 bases from V and 11 bases from J, the junction contained 9 bases not matched to a gene. CDR3 size: 14 residues. This CDR3 is CASSRGTAGTPLHF. For the CDR3, the DNA is TGCGCCAGCAGCCGCGGGACAGCCGGTACACCCCTCCACTTT.

By frequency in the sample, this clonotype is medium-sized (0.01 to 0.1%). The rearrangement joins TRBV28 to TRBJ1-1, with unresolved D. CDR3 length: 14 amino acids. V dropped 7 bases and J dropped 1 base, with 13 bases sitting between them. The V gene's germline CDR1 is MDHEN and CDR2 SYDVKM. This CDR3 is CASTPGPSNTEAFF. The CDR3 coding sequence is TGTGCCAGCACCCCAGGACCCTCGAACACTGAAGCTTTCTTT.

The rearrangement joins TRBV12-3 or TRBV12-4 to TRBJ1-6; D is ambiguous. Between the trimmed V and J ends, which lost 8 bases and 6 bases, there was a span of 8 bases. CDR3 length equals 12 residues. The CDR3 sequence is CASGEFNSPLHF. In DNA, the CDR3 is TGTGCCAGCGGGGAGTTTAATTCACCCCTCCACTTT.

This sequence joins TRBV3-1 and TRBJ2-3; D is possibly TRBD2 (6 bases). Deletions cut 2 bases from V and 14 bases from J, with 17 bases between. Germline V gene data show CDR1 as LGHDT and CDR2 as YNNKEL (reference sequence). The CDR3 contains 13 residues. The CDR3 sequence is CASSQTRDSQSYF. In DNA, the CDR3 is TGTGCCAGCAGCCAAACCCGGGACTCTCAGTCGTATTTT.

The sample holds a few counts of this clonotype. The chain employs TRBV27 and TRBJ1-5; D may be TRBD1 (6 bases). The V gene's germline CDR1 is MNHEY and CDR2 SMNVEV (reference sequence). With 3 bases removed from V and 3 bases from J, the gap between germline ends came to 9 bases. The CDR3 is 14 residues long. The CDR3 region is CASSFGQTNQPQHF. The CDR3 DNA follows: TGTGCCAGCAGTTTCGGACAGACCAATCAGCCCCAGCATTTT.

The gene calls are TRBV3-1 and TRBJ2-5; no definite D call. The V gene lost 0 bases and the J gene lost 1 base, with 9 bases spanning the gap. The CDR3 sequence is 15 residues long. Germline V gene sequence: CDR1 LGHDT, CDR2 YNNKEL (reference sequence). DNA of the CDR3: TGTGCCAGCAGCCAAGATCTTTACTTCCAAGAGACCCAGTACTTC. Translating it yields CASSQDLYFQETQYF.

The chain is built from TRBV18 and TRBJ2-1; D is uncertain. Germline CDR1 reads KGHSH; CDR2 reads LQKENI. Trimming stripped 2 bases from V and 3 bases from J, with 5 bases between. This CDR3 comprises 13 residues. CDR3 sequence: CASSPSSYNEQFF. The CDR3 bases are TGTGCCAGCTCACCATCCAGCTACAATGAGCAGTTCTTC. The full variable domain, completed using reference TRBV18 and TRBJ2-1, is NAGVMQNPRHLVRRRGQEARLRCSPMKGHSHVYWYRQLPEEGLKFMVYLQKENIIDESGMPKERFSAEFPKEGPSILRIQQVVRGDSAAYFCASSPSSYNEQFFGPGTRLTVL.

The chain carries TRBV7-9 and TRBJ2-2; D call uncertain. Germline assignment: CDR1 SEHNR and CDR2 FQNEAQ (reference sequence). The V and J ends lost 5 bases and 2 bases respectively, with 12 bases between them. CDR3 size: 15 residues. DNA of the CDR3: TGTGCCAGCAGCCCGGGTCTCATTAACACCGGGGAGCTGTTTTTT. Its translation is CASSPGLINTGELFF.

The V and J genes are TRBV5-5 and TRBJ2-5; no clear D gene. Between the trimmed V and J ends, which lost 2 bases and 5 bases, there was a span of 7 bases. The CDR3 sequence is 12 residues long. Germline-derived CDR1 and CDR2 are SGHKS and YYEKEE (reference sequence). CDR3 in amino acids: CASSFDLETQYF. CDR3 bases: TGTGCCAGCAGCTTCGACTTGGAGACCCAGTACTTC.

The chain has TRBV9 and TRBJ2-7; 9 bases match TRBD2. This CDR3 contains 13 residues. The ends lost 0 bases at V and 7 bases at J; junction bases unmatched: 2. Germline-derived CDR1 and CDR2 are SGDLS and YYNGEE. CDR3 DNA sequence: TGTGCCAGCAGCGTAGTGAGCGGGGGGGAGCAGTACTTC. Its protein is CASSVVSGGEQYF.

The chain carries TRBV20-1 and TRBJ1-4, with 8 bases identical to TRBD1. The CDR3 runs 15 residues. In germline, CDR1 is DFQATT, CDR2 SNEGSKA (reference sequence). The J segment lost 0 bases and the V segment lost 5 bases, leaving 5 bases of the junction unmatched. The CDR3 is CSAQDRASTNEKLFF. In DNA form, the CDR3 reads TGCAGTGCTCAGGACAGGGCCTCAACTAATGAAAAACTGTTTTTT.

This clonotype turned up a few times. The V gene is TRBV21-1, the J gene TRBJ1-2; the D call of TRBD1 is as the table states it, not checked on the DNA. TRBV21-1 is reported as a pseudogene. The CDR3 runs 17 residues. The DNA of the CDR3 is TGTGCCAGCACAAAAGATGGAGCGGGGCCCCCTACGAGTGGCTACACCTTC. It encodes CASTKDGAGPPTSGYTF.

Only a few counts were recorded for this clonotype. The chain recombines TRBV7-8 with TRBJ1-1, with D unclear. Germline V CDR1 and CDR2: SGHVS, FQNEAQ. The CDR3 length is 14 residues. Trimming took off 1 base at V and 3 bases at J, with 9 bases between the two ends. CDR3 protein: CASSLDPVDTEAFF. DNA of the CDR3: TGTGCCAGCAGCTTAGACCCGGTGGACACTGAAGCTTTCTTT.